These 20 T cell receptor beta chains originate from one sample sequenced in a study of response to subunit inactivated influenza vaccine. TCRdb used MiXCR to reprocess the RT-PCR reads, holding one entry per CDR3 protein. The sample lists hundreds of thousands of distinct CDR3 sequences, 12% occurring once. The sample in question was PBMCs from blood, obtained on the day of vaccination. The receptors stem from a man in his forties or fifties who received an inactivated influenza vaccine.

This clonotype was seen repeatedly, ten times or more. J is TRBJ2-7 and V is TRBV14; 7 bases agree with TRBD1. Germline V gives CDR1 SGHDN, CDR2 FVKESK. J gave up 2 bases and V 4 bases, and 5 bases lay outside the gene matches. The CDR3 runs to 14 residues. CDR3 sequence (DNA): TGTGCCAGCAGCCCGGACAGGTCGACCTACGAGCAGTACTTC. Translated, it gives CASSPDRSTYEQYF.

This clonotype showed up many times. This chain joins TRBV29-1 and TRBJ2-3; D gene uncertain. The V and J ends lost 5 bases and 0 bases respectively, with 9 bases between them. Germline V lookup: CDR1 SQVTM, CDR2 ANQGSEA. The CDR3 runs 13 residues. The CDR3 protein is CSVLTFSTDTQYF. The CDR3 bases are TGCAGCGTTCTCACTTTTAGCACAGATACGCAGTATTTT.

The sample holds a few counts of this clonotype. The V call is TRBV28, the J call TRBJ2-1, with 8 bases identical to TRBD2. With 5 bases clipped from V and 0 bases from J, the junction kept 12 bases outside the gene matches. This CDR3 is 18 amino acids long. CDR1 and CDR2 from the germline V gene are MDHEN and SYDVKM. CDR3 nucleotide sequence: TGTGCCAGCAGTCCTCCCCTATCGGGAGGGAGCTCCTACAATGAGCAGTTCTTC. It is translated as CASSPPLSGGSSYNEQFF.

This clonotype has more than one count but fewer than ten. The chain couples TRBV20-1 to TRBJ1-5; no firm D call. The CDR3 totals 12 residues. With 0 bases removed from V and 5 bases from J, the gap between germline ends came to 5 bases. Germline assignment: CDR1 DFQATT and CDR2 SNEGSKA (reference sequence). The CDR3: CSARDLDQPQHF. The DNA of the CDR3 is TGCAGTGCTAGAGATTTGGATCAGCCCCAGCATTTT.

This clonotype was counted ten times or more. This chain joins TRBV28 and TRBJ2-5; TRBD2 is a possible D gene (7 bases). CDR1 is MDHEN, CDR2 SYDVKM, per germline. CDR3 length: 15 amino acids. Trimming removed 8 bases at V and 1 base at J, with 17 bases between. The CDR3 region is CASATGGGPQETQYF. CDR3 nucleotides: TGTGCCAGCGCTACTGGCGGGGGCCCCCAAGAGACCCAGTACTTC. Full variable domain (missing parts from reference TRBV28 and TRBJ2-5): DVKVTQSSRYLVKRTGEKVFLECVQDMDHENMFWYRQDPGLGLRLIYFSYDVKMKEKGDIPEGYSVSREKKERFSLILESASTNQTSMYLCASATGGGPQETQYFGPGTRLLVL.

This clonotype was seen at least ten times. This sequence joins TRBV5-1 and TRBJ2-3; unclear D gene. The germline gives CDR1 SGHRS, CDR2 YFSETQ. The CDR3 spans 14 residues. V was shortened by 4 bases and J by 4 bases, with 13 bases between the two germline ends. CDR3 residues: CASSRDFAPDTQYF. The CDR3 DNA sequence: TGCGCCAGCAGCCGCGACTTTGCCCCAGATACGCAGTATTTT. The entire variable domain, with the rest obtained from reference TRBV5-1 and TRBJ2-3, is as follows: KAGVTQTPRYLIKTRGQQVTLSCSPISGHRSVSWYQQTPGQGLQFLFEYFSETQRNKGNFPGRFSGRQFSNSRSEMNVSTLELGDSALYLCASSRDFAPDTQYFGPGTRLTVL.

The CDR3 loop is CASSQEFAGTDTQYF. The CDR3 bases are TGCGCCAGCAGCCAAGAGTTCGCGGGGACAGATACGCAGTATTTT. This rearrangement joins TRBV4-1 to TRBJ2-3, with D possibly TRBD2 on 6 matching bases. This CDR3 has 15 residues. CDR1 is MGHRA, CDR2 YSYEKL, per germline. V lost 0 bases and J lost 3, with 10 bases in between.

The CDR3 DNA sequence: TGCGCCAGCAGCCAAGGACTGTCGCCCTCCTACAATGAGCAGTTCTTC. It specifies CASSQGLSPSYNEQFF. The chain links TRBV4-3 to TRBJ2-1, with unresolved D. The CDR3 loop spans 16 amino acids. Trimming removed 1 base from V and 0 bases from J, with 10 bases in between. Germline V gives CDR1 LGHNA, CDR2 YSLEER.

This clonotype was seen at least ten times. The CDR3 region has the DNA TGTGCCAGCAGTTTTGAGGGGGTATTGTCTGAAGCTTTCTTT. It is translated as CASSFEGVLSEAFF. The chain has TRBV12-3 or TRBV12-4 and TRBJ1-1; D may be TRBD1 (6 bases). The CDR3 is made up of 14 amino acids. The V end was cut by 3 bases, the J end by 6 bases, with 14 bases between.

The V call is TRBV2, the J call TRBJ2-3; the D gene could be TRBD1 or TRBD2 (5 bases each). The CDR3 runs 14 residues. Between the trimmed V and J ends, which lost 4 bases and 2 bases, there was a span of 10 bases. The germline CDR1 and CDR2 sequences are SNHLY and FYNNEI. The CDR3 sequence: CASSVGTLTDTQYF. CDR3 bases: TGTGCCAGCAGTGTCGGGACCCTCACAGATACGCAGTATTTT.

This chain joins TRBV20-1 and TRBJ2-1; TRBD2 matches 9 bases. With 2 bases clipped from V and 9 bases from J, the junction kept 8 bases outside the gene matches. The CDR3 is made up of 14 amino acids. Germline CDR1 DFQATT, CDR2 SNEGSKA (reference sequence). CDR3 nucleotides: TGCAGTGCTAGACTTAGCGGGAGTTTTGGTGAGCAGTTCTTC. Its translation: CSARLSGSFGEQFF.

This clonotype occurred many times. The chain links TRBV4-2 to TRBJ2-1; the match to TRBD2 covers 8 bases. The germline gives CDR1 LGHNA, CDR2 YNFKEQ. This CDR3 contains 16 residues. Germline trimming cut 6 bases from V and 3 bases from J; bases unmatched to any gene: 10. This CDR3 is CASSLAGGRLYNEQFF. The DNA of the CDR3 is TGTGCCAGCAGTCTCGCGGGGGGCCGACTCTACAATGAGCAGTTCTTC.

The chain is built from TRBV6-4 and TRBJ2-7; 10 bases line up with TRBD2. Germline V gives CDR1 MRHNA, CDR2 SNTAGT. V dropped 2 bases and J dropped 8; count of bases not matched to a gene: 3. This CDR3 is built from 13 residues. CDR3 sequence reads: CASSDLAGAKQYF. In DNA, the CDR3 is TGTGCCAGCAGTGACCTAGCGGGGGCGAAGCAGTACTTC.

This clonotype was seen repeatedly, ten times or more. A read error is possible here, since a much larger clone lies one base away. The chain carries TRBV7-9 and TRBJ2-2, with a possible D match to TRBD1 (6 bases). There are 14 residues in the CDR3. Germline V CDR1 and CDR2: SEHNR, FQNEAQ (reference sequence). Between the trimmed V and J ends, which lost 6 bases and 5 bases, there was a span of 13 bases. CDR3 coding DNA: TGTGCCAGCAGGCCGGGACATACTACCGGGGAGCTGTTTTTT. Encoded protein: CASRPGHTTGELFF.

This clonotype turned up a few times. The chain has TRBV3-1 and TRBJ1-1; the D gene is possibly TRBD1 (5 bases). Trimming left V 3 bases short and J 5 bases short, with 10 bases between. The CDR3 is 13 residues long. Looked up from germline, CDR1 is LGHDT and CDR2 is YNNKEL (reference sequence). CDR3 sequence (DNA): TGTGCCAGCAGCCAGTACCAGGGTACTGAAGCTTTCTTT. This encodes CASSQYQGTEAFF.

The V call is TRBV2, the J call TRBJ2-2, with D possibly being TRBD1 (6 bases). The CDR3 has 12 residues. Trimming shortened V by 8 bases and J by 6 bases, and 10 bases separated the two germline ends. In germline, CDR1 is SNHLY, CDR2 FYNNEI. The CDR3 loop reads CASETGPGELFF. The DNA of the CDR3 is TGTGCCAGCGAGACAGGACCCGGGGAGCTGTTTTTT. Based on the CDR3 plus reference TRBV2 and TRBJ2-2, the full variable domain is EPEVTQTPSHQVTQMGQEVILRCVPISNHLYFYWYRQILGQKVEFLVSFYNNEISEKSEIFDDQFSVERPDGSNFTLKIRSTKLEDSAMYFCASETGPGELFFGEGSRLTVL.

This clonotype was picked up a small number of times. The rearrangement joins TRBV7-4 to TRBJ2-5; D assignment may be TRBD1 or TRBD2 (5 bases each). Between the trimmed V and J ends, which lost 4 bases and 4 bases, there was a span of 22 bases. Germline CDR1 reads SGHVT; CDR2 reads SQSDAQ. The CDR3 loop spans 17 amino acids. This chain's CDR3 is CASSSTAARELLETQYF. The CDR3 DNA reads TGTGCCAGCAGCTCCACGGCGGCCAGGGAGTTATTAGAGACCCAGTACTTC.

A few counts support this clonotype. V is TRBV4-1 and J is TRBJ2-5; possibly TRBD2 for D (5 bases). The CDR3 is 13 amino acids. Trimming shortened V by 3 bases and J by 0 bases, and 5 bases separated the two germline ends. Germline-derived CDR1 and CDR2 are MGHRA and YSYEKL. The CDR3 loop is CASSQRDQETQYF. The CDR3 DNA sequence: TGCGCCAGCAGCCAGCGGGACCAAGAGACCCAGTACTTC.

Many counts were recorded for this clonotype. V usage is TRBV9 and J usage is TRBJ1-6; D gene uncertain. The ends were cut back, 1 base at V and 6 bases at J, with 8 bases in the middle. The germline V gene has CDR1 SGDLS and CDR2 YYNGEE. This CDR3 contains 14 residues. The CDR3 nucleotides read TGTGCCAGCAGCGTAAATTGGGGTAATTCACCCCTCCACTTT. Encoded protein: CASSVNWGNSPLHF. The full variable domain, its missing parts supplied by reference TRBV9 and TRBJ1-6, is DSGVTQTPKHLITATGQRVTLRCSPRSGDLSVYWYQQSLDQGLQFLIQYYNGEERAKGNILERFSAQQFPDLHSELNLSSLELGDSALYFCASSVNWGNSPLHFGNGTRLTVT.

In this sample, this clonotype turned up a few times. The V and J genes are TRBV19 and TRBJ1-2; 7 bases are a match to TRBD1. The CDR3 totals 12 residues. Germline V CDR1 and CDR2: LNHDA, SQIVND (reference sequence). V shed 7 bases, J shed 4 bases, and the junction held 3 bases outside the gene matches. The CDR3 region is CASMTGSYGYTF. CDR3 bases: TGTGCCAGTATGACAGGGTCCTATGGCTACACCTTC.